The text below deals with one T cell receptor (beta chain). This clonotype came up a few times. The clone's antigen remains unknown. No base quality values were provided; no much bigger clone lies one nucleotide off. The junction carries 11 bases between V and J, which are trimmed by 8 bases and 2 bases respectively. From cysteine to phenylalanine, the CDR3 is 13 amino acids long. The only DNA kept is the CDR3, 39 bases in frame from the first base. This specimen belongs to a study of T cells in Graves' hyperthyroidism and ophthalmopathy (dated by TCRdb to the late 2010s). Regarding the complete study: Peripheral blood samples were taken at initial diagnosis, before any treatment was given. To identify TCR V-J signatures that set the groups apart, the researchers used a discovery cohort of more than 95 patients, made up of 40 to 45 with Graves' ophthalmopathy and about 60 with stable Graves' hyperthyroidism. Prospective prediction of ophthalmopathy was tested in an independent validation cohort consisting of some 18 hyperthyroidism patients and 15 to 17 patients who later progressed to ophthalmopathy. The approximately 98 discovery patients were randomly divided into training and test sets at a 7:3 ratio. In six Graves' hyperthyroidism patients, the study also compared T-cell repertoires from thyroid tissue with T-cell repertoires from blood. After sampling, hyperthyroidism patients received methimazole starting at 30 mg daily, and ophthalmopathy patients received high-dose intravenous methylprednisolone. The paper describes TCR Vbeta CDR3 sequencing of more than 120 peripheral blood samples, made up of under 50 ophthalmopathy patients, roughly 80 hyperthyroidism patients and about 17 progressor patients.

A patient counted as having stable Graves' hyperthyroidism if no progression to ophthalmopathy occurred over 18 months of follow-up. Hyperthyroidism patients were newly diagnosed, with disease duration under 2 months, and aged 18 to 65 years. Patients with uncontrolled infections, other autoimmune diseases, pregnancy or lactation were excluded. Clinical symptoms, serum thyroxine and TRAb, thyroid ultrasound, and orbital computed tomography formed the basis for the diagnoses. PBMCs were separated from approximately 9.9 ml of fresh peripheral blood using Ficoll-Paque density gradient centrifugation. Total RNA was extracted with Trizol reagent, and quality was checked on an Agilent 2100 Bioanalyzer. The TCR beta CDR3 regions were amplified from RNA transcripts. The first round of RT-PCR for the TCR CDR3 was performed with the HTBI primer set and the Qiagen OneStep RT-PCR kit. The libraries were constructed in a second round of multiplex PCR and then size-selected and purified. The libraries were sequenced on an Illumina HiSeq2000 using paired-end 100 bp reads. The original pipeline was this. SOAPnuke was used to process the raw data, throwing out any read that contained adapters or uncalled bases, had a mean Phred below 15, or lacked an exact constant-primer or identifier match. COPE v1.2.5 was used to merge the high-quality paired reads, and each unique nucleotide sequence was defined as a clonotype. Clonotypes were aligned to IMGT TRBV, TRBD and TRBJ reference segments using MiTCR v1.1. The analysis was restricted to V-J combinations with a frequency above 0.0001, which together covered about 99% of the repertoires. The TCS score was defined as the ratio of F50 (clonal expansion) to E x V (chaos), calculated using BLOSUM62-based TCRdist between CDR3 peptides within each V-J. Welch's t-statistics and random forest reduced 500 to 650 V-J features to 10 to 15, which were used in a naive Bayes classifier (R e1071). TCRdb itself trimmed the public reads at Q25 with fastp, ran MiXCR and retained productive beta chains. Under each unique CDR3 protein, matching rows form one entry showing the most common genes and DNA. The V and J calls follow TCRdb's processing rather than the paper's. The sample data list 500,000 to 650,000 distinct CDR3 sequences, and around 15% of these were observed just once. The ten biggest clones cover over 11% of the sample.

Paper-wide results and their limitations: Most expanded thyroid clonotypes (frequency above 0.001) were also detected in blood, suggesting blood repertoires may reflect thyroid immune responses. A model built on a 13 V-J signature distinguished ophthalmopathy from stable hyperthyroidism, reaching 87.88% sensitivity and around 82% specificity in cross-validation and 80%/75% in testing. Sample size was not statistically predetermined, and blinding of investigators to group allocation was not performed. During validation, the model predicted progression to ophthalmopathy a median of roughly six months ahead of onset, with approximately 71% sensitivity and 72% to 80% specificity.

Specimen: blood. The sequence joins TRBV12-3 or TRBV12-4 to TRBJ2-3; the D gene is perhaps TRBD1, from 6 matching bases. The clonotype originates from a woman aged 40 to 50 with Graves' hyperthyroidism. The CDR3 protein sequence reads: CASATGTTDTQYF. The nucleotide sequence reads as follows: TGTGCCAGCGCAACAGGGACCACAGATACGCAGTATTTT.